This T cell receptor beta chain came from a study of OX40 agonist ivuxolimab in advanced cancers. Some clones are missing from TCRdb's copy, which holds only in-frame ones; the method was immunoSEQ multiplex PCR. Among tens of thousands of clones listed, over 75% were seen once. The CDR3 is 13 amino acids. Germline assignment: CDR1 SEHNR and CDR2 FQNEAQ (reference sequence). V was trimmed by 7 bases and J by 3 bases, leaving 7 bases between them. The specimen comprised CD4+ or CD8+ T cells sorted from blood, sampled in a trial of the OX40 agonist ivuxolimab. This clonotype was obtained from an adult with an advanced solid tumor such as melanoma, head and neck, liver or kidney cancer. This chain connects TRBV7-9 to TRBJ2-6, with D unclear. The CDR3, as DNA: TGTGCCAGCACCCTTCTTGGGGCCAACGTCCTGACTTTC. Protein sequence: CASTLLGANVLTF.